Described below is a single TCR beta chain sequence and its context. Its antigen is unidentified. PCR was performed using 60 Vbeta and 13 Jbeta primers. Data came from immunoSEQ multiplex PCR; TCRdb stores just in-frame clones and leaves some out. Altogether approximately 160,000 clones are present, about 79% being singletons, with the ten largest covering 0.7% to 0.85%. The CDR3 sequence is 14 residues long. Germline V gene sequence: CDR1 SGHNT, CDR2 YYREEE (reference sequence). The V end lost 1 base, the J end lost 5 bases, and 10 bases lay between the germline ends. The data stem from a study of cytomegalovirus exposure and HLA in healthy donors. The study's findings and limits: Earlier analysis yielded a pattern in which most TCR beta V segments were productive about 90% or about 30% of the time.

The rearrangement links TRBV5-4 to TRBJ1-5; D remains unclear. This receptor was obtained from a female donor in good health and CMV-seronegative. Sequencing was carried out using PBMCs. The CDR3: CASSLFPGHQPQHF. The CDR3 coding sequence is TGTGCCAGCAGCTTGTTCCCAGGCCATCAGCCCCAGCATTTT.